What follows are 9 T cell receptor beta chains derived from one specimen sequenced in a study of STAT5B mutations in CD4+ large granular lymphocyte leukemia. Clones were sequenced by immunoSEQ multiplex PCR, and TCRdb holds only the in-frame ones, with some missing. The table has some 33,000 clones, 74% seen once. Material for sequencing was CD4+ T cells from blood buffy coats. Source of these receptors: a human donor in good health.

The CDR3 spells CASSVGVVGTDTQYF. In DNA form, the CDR3 reads TGTGCCAGCAGCGTAGGGGTGGTCGGCACAGATACGCAGTATTTT. The chain has TRBV9 and TRBJ2-3; the D is unclear. There are 15 residues in the CDR3. The ends were cut back, 0 bases at V and 1 base at J, with 9 bases in the middle. Germline V CDR1 and CDR2: SGDLS, YYNGEE. Drawing the rest from reference TRBV9 and TRBJ2-3, the complete variable domain is DSGVTQTPKHLITATGQRVTLRCSPRSGDLSVYWYQQSLDQGLQFLIQYYNGEERAKGNILERFSAQQFPDLHSELNLSSLELGDSALYFCASSVGVVGTDTQYFGPGTRLTVL.

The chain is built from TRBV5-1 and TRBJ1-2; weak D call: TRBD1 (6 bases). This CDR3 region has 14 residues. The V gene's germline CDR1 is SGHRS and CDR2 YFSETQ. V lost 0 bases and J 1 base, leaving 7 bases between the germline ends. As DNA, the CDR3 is TGCGCCAGCAGCTTGGGACAGGATAACTATGGCTACACCTTC. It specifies CASSLGQDNYGYTF. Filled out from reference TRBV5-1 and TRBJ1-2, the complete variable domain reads KAGVTQTPRYLIKTRGQQVTLSCSPISGHRSVSWYQQTPGQGLQFLFEYFSETQRNKGNFPGRFSGRQFSNSRSEMNVSTLELGDSALYLCASSLGQDNYGYTFGSGTRLTVV.

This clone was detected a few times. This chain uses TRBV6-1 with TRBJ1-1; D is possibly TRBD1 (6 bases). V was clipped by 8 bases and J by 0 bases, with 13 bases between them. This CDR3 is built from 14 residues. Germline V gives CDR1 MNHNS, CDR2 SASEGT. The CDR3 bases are TGTGCCAGCGTTGGGGGCATGTTGAACACTGAAGCTTTCTTT. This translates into CASVGGMLNTEAFF.

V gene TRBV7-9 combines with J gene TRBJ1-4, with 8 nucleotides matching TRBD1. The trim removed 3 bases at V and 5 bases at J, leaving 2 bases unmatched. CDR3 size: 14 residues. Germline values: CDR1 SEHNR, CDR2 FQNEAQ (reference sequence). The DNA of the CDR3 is TGTGCCAGCAGCTTGGGGACAGGCAATGAAAAACTGTTTTTT. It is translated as CASSLGTGNEKLFF.

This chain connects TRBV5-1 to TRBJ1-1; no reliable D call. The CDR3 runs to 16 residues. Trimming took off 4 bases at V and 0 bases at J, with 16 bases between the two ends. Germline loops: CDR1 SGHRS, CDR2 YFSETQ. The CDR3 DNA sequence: TGCGCCAGCAGCGCACCCCGTAAGGGAATGAACACTGAAGCTTTCTTT. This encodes CASSAPRKGMNTEAFF.

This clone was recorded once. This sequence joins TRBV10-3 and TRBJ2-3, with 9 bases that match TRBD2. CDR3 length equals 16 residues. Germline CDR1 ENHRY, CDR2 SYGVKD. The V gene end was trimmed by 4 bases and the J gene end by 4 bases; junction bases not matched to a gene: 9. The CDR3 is CAISARGGRSADTQYF. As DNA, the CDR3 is TGTGCCATCAGTGCGCGGGGGGGCCGATCCGCAGATACGCAGTATTTT.

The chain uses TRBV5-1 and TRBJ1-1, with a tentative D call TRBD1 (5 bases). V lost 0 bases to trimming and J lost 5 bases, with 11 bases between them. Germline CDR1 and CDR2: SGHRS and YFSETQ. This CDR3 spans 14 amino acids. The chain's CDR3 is CASSLVGGETEAFF. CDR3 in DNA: TGCGCCAGCAGCTTGGTTGGGGGTGAAACTGAAGCTTTCTTT. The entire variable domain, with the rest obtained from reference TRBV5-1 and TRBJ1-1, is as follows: KAGVTQTPRYLIKTRGQQVTLSCSPISGHRSVSWYQQTPGQGLQFLFEYFSETQRNKGNFPGRFSGRQFSNSRSEMNVSTLELGDSALYLCASSLVGGETEAFFGQGTRLTVV.

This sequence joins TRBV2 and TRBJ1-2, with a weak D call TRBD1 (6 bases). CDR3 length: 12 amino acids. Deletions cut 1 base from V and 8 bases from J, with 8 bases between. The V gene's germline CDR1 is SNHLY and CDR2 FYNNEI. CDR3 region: CASSEDRDGYTF. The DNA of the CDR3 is TGTGCCAGCAGTGAAGACAGGGACGGCTACACCTTC.

CDR3 region: CASGADEGGGYTF. The CDR3, as DNA: TGTGCCAGTGGAGCAGATGAGGGGGGTGGCTACACCTTC. V gene TRBV19 combines with J gene TRBJ1-2, with D tentatively TRBD1 (6 bases). Trimming shortened V by 8 bases and J by 7 bases, and 17 bases separated the two germline ends. Germline loops: CDR1 LNHDA, CDR2 SQIVND (reference sequence). The CDR3 runs 13 residues.